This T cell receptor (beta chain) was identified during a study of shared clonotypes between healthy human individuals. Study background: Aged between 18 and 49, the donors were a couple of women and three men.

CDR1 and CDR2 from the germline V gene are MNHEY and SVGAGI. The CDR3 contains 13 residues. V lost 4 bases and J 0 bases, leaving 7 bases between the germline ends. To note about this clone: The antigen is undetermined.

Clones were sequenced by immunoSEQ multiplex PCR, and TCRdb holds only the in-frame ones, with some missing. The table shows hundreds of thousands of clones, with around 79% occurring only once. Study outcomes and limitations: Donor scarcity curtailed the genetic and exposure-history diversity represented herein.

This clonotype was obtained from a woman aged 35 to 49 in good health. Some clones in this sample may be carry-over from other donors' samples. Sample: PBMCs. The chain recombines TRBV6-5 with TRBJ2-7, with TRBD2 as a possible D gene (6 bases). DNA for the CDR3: TGTGCCAGCAGTTGGGGGGTCTCCTACGAGCAGTACTTC. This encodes CASSWGVSYEQYF.